Here is one T cell receptor beta chain with its context. The CDR3 sequence is 17 residues long. Trimming stripped 5 bases from V and 2 bases from J, with 21 bases between. Germline values: CDR1 MNHNY, CDR2 SVGAGI (reference sequence). The data belong to a study of control samples from healthy donors and cancer patients. The protocol was immunoSEQ multiplex PCR, while the TCRdb copy is restricted to in-frame clones and leaves out a portion. The table has 120,000 to 150,000 clones, 80% to 90% seen once; the top ten hold about 9%. This chain links TRBV6-6 with TRBJ1-1; D might be TRBD1 (5 bases). The TCR originated in a woman under 40 in good health. What was sequenced was blood. The CDR3 region is CASSLGHWVGGNTEAFF. The CDR3 region has the DNA TGTGCCAGCAGTCTCGGACATTGGGTCGGAGGAAACACTGAAGCTTTCTTT.